These 12 T cell receptor beta chains came from one sample sequenced in a study of cytomegalovirus exposure and HLA in healthy donors. The PCR ran on 60 Vbeta and 13 Jbeta primers. Clones were read by immunoSEQ multiplex PCR, and TCRdb kept only the in-frame ones, dropping some. The sample shows approximately 120,000 clones, and more than 0.8% sits with its ten largest clones. The sequencing input was PBMCs. The receptors derive from a man in his late teens or twenties in good health and CMV-seronegative.

The chain recombines TRBV30 with TRBJ2-7, with D tentatively TRBD2 (5 bases). Germline CDR1 and CDR2: GTSNPN and SVGIG (reference sequence). The CDR3 consists of 17 residues. Trimming cost V 1 base and J 3 bases, with 22 bases left between them. CDR3 DNA: TGTGCCTGGAGTGGAGGCGGGCCCGGTTGGATTCACTACGAGCAGTACTTC. Its translation: CAWSGGGPGWIHYEQYF.

The CDR3 DNA sequence: TGTGCCAGCAGTCCCCGACAGGTCGGCACTGAAGCTTTCTTT. Translated: CASSPRQVGTEAFF. The chain is built from TRBV6-6 and TRBJ1-1, with TRBD1 as a possible D gene (6 bases). Trimming removed 5 bases at V and 4 bases at J, with 14 bases between. The germline gives CDR1 MNHNY, CDR2 SVGAGI (reference sequence). This CDR3 has 14 amino acids.

V gene TRBV11-1 combines with J gene TRBJ2-7, with 11 bases that match TRBD1. Germline V gives CDR1 SGHAT, CDR2 FQDESV (reference sequence). The CDR3 consists of 16 residues. V shed 5 bases and J 3 bases; nucleotides not matched to a gene: 9. CDR3 sequence (DNA): TGTGCCAGCAGCCTCCGGACAGGGGGCCCCCTCTACGAGCAGTACTTC. Encoded protein: CASSLRTGGPLYEQYF.

V usage is TRBV6-5 and J usage is TRBJ1-4; D might be TRBD1 (6 bases). Germline values: CDR1 MNHEY, CDR2 SVGAGI. V shed 6 bases and J shed 8 bases, with 16 bases lying between them. The CDR3 has 14 residues. As DNA, the CDR3 is TGTGCCAGCAGCCGCGGACAGCTAGGAGAAAAACTGTTTTTT. Its protein product is CASSRGQLGEKLFF.

V usage is TRBV30 and J usage is TRBJ2-6; perhaps TRBD2 as D (5 bases). CDR3 length: 14 residues. V was trimmed by 0 bases and J by 4 bases, leaving 7 bases between them. Per germline, CDR1 GTSNPN and CDR2 SVGIG (reference sequence). The DNA of the CDR3 is TGTGCCTGGAGTGTCTCGGGGGGGGCCAACGTCCTGACTTTC. Translating gives CAWSVSGGANVLTF.

The chain carries TRBV30 and TRBJ1-1, with a possible D match to TRBD1 (6 bases). The germline gives CDR1 GTSNPN, CDR2 SVGIG (reference sequence). The CDR3 contains 15 residues. V was cut by 3 bases and J by 4 bases, with 18 bases left in between. The CDR3 nucleotides are TGTGCCTGGAGCTTCTCGGGCCCAGGGGCCACTGAAGCTTTCTTT. Its protein product is CAWSFSGPGATEAFF. The full variable domain, with the rest looked up from reference TRBV30 and TRBJ1-1, is SQTIHQWPATLVQPVGSPLSLECTVEGTSNPNLYWYRQAAGRGLQLLFYSVGIGQISSEVPQNLSASRPQDRQFILSSKKLLLSDSGFYLCAWSFSGPGATEAFFGQGTRLTVV.

Note on this clone: One end of the junction fails to match germline, which may point to a read error. V and J are TRBV29-1 and TRBJ1-1; D remains ambiguous. The CDR3 contains 10 residues. Germline CDR1 reads SQVTM; CDR2 reads ANQGSEA. The chain's CDR3 is CSVDVEQPNF. CDR3 DNA: TGCAGCGTTGATGTTGAACAGCCCAATTTT.

V gene TRBV11-2 combines with J gene TRBJ1-1; the match to TRBD1 covers 10 bases. Germline-derived CDR1 and CDR2 are SGHAT and FQNNGV. Unmatched junction bases numbered 4, after V lost 3 bases and J lost 9 bases. The CDR3 runs 13 residues. CDR3 nucleotides: TGTGCCAGCAGCTTCCGGGACAGGGGTCAAGCTTTCTTT. Amino acids: CASSFRDRGQAFF.

The V gene is TRBV7-3, the J gene TRBJ2-3; 11 nucleotides align to TRBD2. The CDR3 has 16 amino acids. The V and J ends lost 4 bases and 3 bases, in that order; junction bases with no gene match: 6. Germline CDR1 SGHTA, CDR2 FQGTGA. The CDR3 nucleotides read TGTGCCAGCAGCTCCGGGACTAGCGGCCCAACAGATACGCAGTATTTT. Amino acid sequence: CASSSGTSGPTDTQYF. Together with reference TRBV7-3 and TRBJ2-3, the CDR3 gives the full variable domain: GAGVSQTPSNKVTEKGKYVELRCDPISGHTALYWYRQSLGQGPEFLIYFQGTGAADDSGLPNDRFFAVRPEGSVSTLKIQRTERGDSAVYLCASSSGTSGPTDTQYFGPGTRLTVL.

The chain recombines TRBV15 with TRBJ1-2, with D possibly TRBD1 on 5 matching bases. The CDR3 has 18 amino acids. Deletions cut 0 bases from V and 11 bases from J, with 28 bases between. CDR1 is LNHNV and CDR2 is YYDKDF in the germline V gene (reference sequence). This CDR3 reads CATSRDLWGRQLLKRYTF. In DNA, the CDR3 is TGTGCCACCAGCAGAGATCTTTGGGGCAGACAGCTATTGAAGAGGTACACCTTC. Full variable domain (rest looked up from reference TRBV15 and TRBJ1-2): DAMVIQNPRYQVTQFGKPVTLSCSQTLNHNVMYWYQQKSSQAPKLLFHYYDKDFNNEADTPDNFQSRRPNTSFCFLDIRSPGLGDTAMYLCATSRDLWGRQLLKRYTFGSGTRLTVV.

This sequence joins TRBV6-5 and TRBJ2-3; 8 bases match TRBD2. Germline V gene lookup returns CDR1 MNHEY and CDR2 SVGAGI. V was clipped by 6 bases and J by 0 bases; unmatched bases: 5. This CDR3 has 15 amino acids. The CDR3 sequence is CASSILAESTDTQYF. The CDR3 region has the DNA TGTGCCAGCAGCATACTAGCGGAGAGCACAGATACGCAGTATTTT.

The chain is built from TRBV4-2 and TRBJ1-2; the D is unclear. V was trimmed by 1 base and J by 4 bases, leaving 10 bases between them. The germline CDR1 and CDR2 sequences are LGHNA and YNFKEQ. The CDR3 length is 14 residues. CDR3 DNA sequence: TGTGCCAGCAGCCAAGGGGAGGAACGCTATGGCTACACCTTC. This sequence encodes CASSQGEERYGYTF.